Listed here are 31 T cell receptor beta chains from one sample, sequenced in a study of shared clonotypes between healthy human individuals. Data came from immunoSEQ multiplex PCR; TCRdb stores just in-frame clones and leaves some out. The table has about 1.5 million clones, 95% to 99% seen once; the top ten hold roughly 0.4%. The sequencing input was naive CD4+ T cells sorted from blood. Documented subset: CD45RA+ positively selected. These receptors were collected from a man aged 25 to 40 in good health.

The rearrangement joins TRBV19 to TRBJ2-5; 7 bases line up with TRBD2. The V gene end was trimmed by 3 bases and the J gene end by 2 bases; junction bases not matched to a gene: 3. This CDR3 has 14 residues. Germline values: CDR1 LNHDA, CDR2 SQIVND (reference sequence). The CDR3 bases are TGTGCCAGTAGTATGTTACTAGCGCAAGAGACCCAGTACTTC. Its translation: CASSMLLAQETQYF.

Of note for this clone: At the DNA level, this CDR3 is encoded by other sequences in the same sample as well. The chain links TRBV18 to TRBJ2-5; D possibly corresponds to TRBD2 (5 bases). V lost 5 bases and J 0 bases, leaving 7 bases between the germline ends. Germline CDR1 reads KGHSH; CDR2 reads LQKENI. This CDR3 spans 13 amino acids. In DNA, the CDR3 is TGTGCCAGCTCAACCGGGAACCAAGAGACCCAGTACTTC. Translation: CASSTGNQETQYF.

V and J are TRBV19 and TRBJ2-7, with a tentative D call TRBD2 (6 bases). The CDR3 totals 14 residues. Germline loops: CDR1 LNHDA, CDR2 SQIVND (reference sequence). V was clipped by 4 bases and J by 2 bases, with 12 bases between them. The CDR3 reads CASSKRLGPYEQYF. As DNA, the CDR3 is TGTGCCAGTAGTAAACGACTAGGACCCTACGAGCAGTACTTC.

This clone appeared once. The rearrangement links TRBV10-3 to TRBJ2-5; 8 bases are a match to TRBD1. Per the germline V gene, CDR1 is ENHRY and CDR2 is SYGVKD. The CDR3 length is 18 residues. J gave up 4 bases and V 2 bases, and 15 bases lay outside the gene matches. CDR3 coding DNA: TGTGCCATCAGTGAGGACAGGGGTCGCCCACGTTCTGGAGAGACCCAGTACTTC. As protein: CAISEDRGRPRSGETQYF.

The chain recombines TRBV29-1 with TRBJ2-5; 7 nucleotides line up with TRBD2. The germline V gene has CDR1 SQVTM and CDR2 ANQGSEA. V dropped 5 bases and J dropped 2; count of bases not matched to a gene: 2. The CDR3 contains 12 residues. The CDR3 loop reads CSVMGLQETQYF. The CDR3 bases are TGCAGCGTTATGGGACTACAAGAGACCCAGTACTTC.

The chain joins TRBV27 to TRBJ2-2; no clear D gene. V shed 5 bases and J shed 0 bases, with 19 bases lying between them. This CDR3 is built from 18 residues. The V gene's germline CDR1 is MNHEY and CDR2 SMNVEV (reference sequence). In DNA form, the CDR3 reads TGTGCCAGCAGTGTACGTAGTCTAACAGCATCGAACACCGGGGAGCTGTTTTTT. This sequence encodes CASSVRSLTASNTGELFF.

The rearrangement joins TRBV6-5 to TRBJ2-1, with TRBD1 matching 11 bases. The CDR3 consists of 15 residues. CDR1 MNHEY and CDR2 SVGAGI come from the germline V gene. V lost 6 bases to trimming and J lost 9 bases; unmatched junction nucleotides: 10. This CDR3 reads CASRQKDRGRAEQFF. In DNA, the CDR3 is TGTGCCAGCAGACAAAAGGACAGGGGGCGCGCTGAGCAGTTCTTC.

The chain is built from TRBV12-5 and TRBJ2-5; D gene ambiguous. V lost 6 bases, J lost 11 bases, and 4 bases lay in between. Germline V CDR1 and CDR2: LGHNT, FRNRAP. The length of the CDR3 is 8 residues. DNA for the CDR3: TGTGCTAGTGGAGAGCAGTACTTC. It yields the protein CASGEQYF.

V usage is TRBV6-5 and J usage is TRBJ1-5; D might be TRBD1 (5 bases). The CDR3 sequence is 14 residues long. The V end lost 8 bases, the J end lost 0 bases, and 11 bases lay between the germline ends. Germline CDR1 reads MNHEY; CDR2 reads SVGAGI. DNA for the CDR3: TGTGCCAGCCAGGGTGACGATAGCAATCAGCCCCAGCATTTT. Residues: CASQGDDSNQPQHF.

V usage is TRBV20-1 and J usage is TRBJ1-1; D is unclear. CDR1 and CDR2 (germline): DFQATT, SNEGSKA (reference sequence). The CDR3 runs to 11 residues. The V and J ends lost 6 bases and 10 bases respectively, with 15 bases between them. CDR3 sequence (DNA): TGCAGTGCCATATTGGGTTCGCGAGCTTTCTTT. This gives the protein CSAILGSRAFF.

CDR3 sequence reads: CASSPSGVNTEAFF. The CDR3 region has the DNA TGTGCCAGCAGCCCCTCGGGGGTGAACACTGAAGCTTTCTTT. The chain has TRBV5-4 and TRBJ1-1, with D maybe TRBD1 (5 bases). Germline CDR1 SGHNT, CDR2 YYREEE (reference sequence). V was pared by 4 bases and J by 0 bases, with 10 bases between. CDR3 size: 14 residues.

This sequence joins TRBV9 and TRBJ2-7; TRBD2 matches 13 bases. Looked up from germline, CDR1 is SGDLS and CDR2 is YYNGEE. V shed 5 bases, J shed 4 bases, and the junction held 3 bases outside the gene matches. This CDR3 comprises 14 residues. The CDR3 DNA is TGTGCCAGCAGTGAGGGACTAGCGGGGTACGAGCAGTACTTC. Translated: CASSEGLAGYEQYF. The whole variable domain, filled in from reference TRBV9 and TRBJ2-7, reads DSGVTQTPKHLITATGQRVTLRCSPRSGDLSVYWYQQSLDQGLQFLIQYYNGEERAKGNILERFSAQQFPDLHSELNLSSLELGDSALYFCASSEGLAGYEQYFGPGTRLTVT.

The CDR3 here is CASSRNVRETQYF. CDR3 DNA: TGTGCCAGCAGCCGGAACGTGAGAGAGACCCAGTACTTC. The J gene is TRBJ2-5, the V gene TRBV7-2; D gene ambiguous. Trimming stripped 5 bases from V and 4 bases from J, with 11 bases between. CDR3 length: 13 residues. Germline V lookup: CDR1 SGHTA, CDR2 FQGNSA.

This clone was counted a few times. Other nucleotide sequences in the sample specify the same CDR3. This chain links TRBV5-4 with TRBJ2-7; the D gene is possibly TRBD1 (5 bases). CDR1 and CDR2 from the germline V gene are SGHNT and YYREEE (reference sequence). With 0 bases removed from V and 1 base from J, the gap between germline ends came to 5 bases. The CDR3 covers 13 residues. Written as DNA, the CDR3 is TGTGCCAGCAGCTTGGGACAGTCCTACGAGCAGTACTTC. Translation: CASSLGQSYEQYF.

This chain connects TRBV25-1 to TRBJ2-7, with 10 bases that match TRBD1. Germline assignment: CDR1 MGHDK and CDR2 SYGVNS. The CDR3 runs to 15 residues. The V segment lost 4 bases and the J segment 2 bases; nucleotides outside the gene matches: 5. CDR3 coding DNA: TGTGCCAGCAGTGCAAATGACAGGGGGCCCTACGAGCAGTACTTC. This gives the protein CASSANDRGPYEQYF.

Worth noting for this clone: At the DNA level, this CDR3 is encoded by other sequences in the same sample as well. The V and J genes are TRBV5-1 and TRBJ2-5, with 10 bases fitting TRBD1. Unmatched junction bases numbered 2, after V lost 0 bases and J lost 3 bases. Germline V lookup: CDR1 SGHRS, CDR2 YFSETQ. This CDR3 has 15 amino acids. CDR3 sequence reads: CASSLAGTGEETQYF. The CDR3 bases are TGCGCCAGCAGCTTGGCCGGGACAGGGGAAGAGACCCAGTACTTC.

The V call is TRBV6-1, the J call TRBJ2-7, with 9 bases lining up with TRBD1. From germline, CDR1 is MNHNS and CDR2 SASEGT. With 4 bases clipped from V and 6 bases from J, the junction kept 7 bases outside the gene matches. CDR3 size: 14 residues. The CDR3 sequence: CASSVIGQGSEQYF. The DNA of the CDR3 is TGTGCCAGCAGTGTAATCGGACAGGGGAGCGAGCAGTACTTC.

This chain connects TRBV21-1 to TRBJ2-1; the listed D gene, TRBD1, was not tested against the DNA. TRBV21-1 counts as a pseudogene. The CDR3 has 13 residues. The CDR3 nucleotides are TGTGCCAGCAGTCCGACAGTCTACAATGAGCAGTTCTTC. It yields the protein CASSPTVYNEQFF.

The V gene is TRBV7-2, the J gene TRBJ1-2, with D tentatively TRBD1 (5 bases). The length of the CDR3 is 15 residues. The V gene's germline CDR1 is SGHTA and CDR2 FQGNSA. The ends were cut back, 5 bases at V and 4 bases at J, with 17 bases in the middle. The CDR3 region is CASSPTHGGAYGYTF. CDR3 nucleotide sequence: TGTGCCAGCAGCCCCACTCACGGGGGTGCCTATGGCTACACCTTC.

The genes are TRBV2 and TRBJ2-5; D is unresolved. CDR3 length: 14 amino acids. Germline values: CDR1 SNHLY, CDR2 FYNNEI. The germline V and J ends were trimmed by 6 bases and 0 bases, with 11 bases remaining between them. In DNA, the CDR3 is TGTGCCAGCAGGAATGGTCGGTACCAAGAGACCCAGTACTTC. It codes for CASRNGRYQETQYF.

V and J are TRBV7-9 and TRBJ2-1; no clear D. Trimming left V 7 bases short and J 6 bases short, with 13 bases between. CDR3 length equals 13 residues. The germline gives CDR1 SEHNR, CDR2 FQNEAQ (reference sequence). The CDR3 region is CASTFGIGNEQFF. The CDR3 coding sequence is TGTGCCAGCACCTTTGGTATCGGCAATGAGCAGTTCTTC.

The rearrangement uses TRBV7-9 and TRBJ2-7; the D gene is possibly TRBD1 (5 bases). V dropped 4 bases and J dropped 5 bases, with 15 bases sitting between them. This CDR3 region has 14 residues. Germline CDR1 reads SEHNR; CDR2 reads FQNEAQ (reference sequence). The CDR3 reads CASSSPARDNEQYF. The CDR3 bases are TGTGCCAGCAGCTCGCCGGCCAGGGATAACGAGCAGTACTTC.

In regard to this clone: This specimen includes other DNA sequences encoding the same CDR3. The chain uses TRBV25-1 and TRBJ1-5, with TRBD1 matching 9 bases. V lost 6 bases to trimming and J lost 4 bases; unmatched junction nucleotides: 1. Per the germline V gene, CDR1 is MGHDK and CDR2 is SYGVNS. The CDR3 contains 13 residues. CDR3 region: CASRGQGNQPQHF. CDR3 coding DNA: TGTGCCAGCAGGGGACAGGGAAATCAGCCCCAGCATTTT. The whole variable domain, remainder taken from reference TRBV25-1 and TRBJ1-5, is EADIYQTPRYLVIGTGKKITLECSQTMGHDKMYWYQQDPGMELHLIHYSYGVNSTEKGDLSSESTVSRIRTEHFPLTLESARPSHTSQYLCASRGQGNQPQHFGDGTRLSIL.

The chain carries TRBV7-6 and TRBJ2-1; D is perhaps TRBD1 or TRBD2 (5 bases each). From germline, CDR1 is SGHVS and CDR2 FNYEAQ. The ends were cut back, 4 bases at V and 6 bases at J, with 19 bases in the middle. This CDR3 is 16 amino acids long. The CDR3 reads CASSYGAGTRTNEQFF. The CDR3 nucleotides read TGTGCCAGCAGCTACGGGGCCGGTACGCGGACCAATGAGCAGTTCTTC.

This clone was observed a single time. The chain couples TRBV28 to TRBJ1-4, with D possibly matching TRBD1 (6 bases). The germline CDR1 and CDR2 sequences are MDHEN and SYDVKM. There are 14 residues in the CDR3. Trimming pared 3 bases from V and 8 bases from J, leaving 13 bases between. This chain's CDR3 is CASSLWTEGEKLFF. CDR3 DNA sequence: TGTGCCAGCAGTTTGTGGACAGAGGGAGAAAAACTGTTTTTT.

The count of this clone is one. This sample includes further DNA sequences coding for the same CDR3. The genes are TRBV19 and TRBJ2-3; D may be TRBD1 or TRBD2 (5 bases each). CDR1 and CDR2 (germline): LNHDA, SQIVND (reference sequence). This CDR3 spans 15 amino acids. V dropped 3 bases and J dropped 1 base, with 11 bases sitting between them. The CDR3 loop is CASSIVGVGTDTQYF. DNA of the CDR3: TGTGCCAGTAGTATTGTGGGGGTGGGCACAGATACGCAGTATTTT.

The J gene is TRBJ2-1, the V gene TRBV6-4; D unresolved. The germline gives CDR1 MRHNA, CDR2 SNTAGT. The CDR3 totals 14 residues. V was pared by 6 bases and J by 2 bases, with 11 bases between. The DNA for the CDR3 is TGTGCCAGCAGGGAAGGCCCGGCCTACAATGAGCAGTTCTTC. This encodes CASREGPAYNEQFF.

V and J are TRBV18 and TRBJ1-3; no clear D gene. Trimming removed 2 bases from V and 0 bases from J, with 8 bases in between. The CDR3 totals 15 residues. From germline, CDR1 is KGHSH and CDR2 LQKENI. The CDR3 spells CASSPDPSSGNTIYF. The CDR3 nucleotides are TGTGCCAGCTCACCAGACCCTAGCTCTGGAAACACCATATATTTT.

This chain joins TRBV7-8 and TRBJ2-1, with no clear D. Germline V lookup: CDR1 SGHVS, CDR2 FQNEAQ. The V and J ends lost 1 base and 5 bases respectively, with 12 bases between them. The CDR3 runs to 15 residues. In DNA form, the CDR3 reads TGTGCCAGCAGCTTAGAATTCGCAGAGCACAATGAGCAGTTCTTC. It codes for CASSLEFAEHNEQFF.

This clone was recorded once. The chain links TRBV5-4 to TRBJ2-2; TRBD2 matches at 14 bases. Germline loops: CDR1 SGHNT, CDR2 YYREEE (reference sequence). Trimming took 7 bases from V and 2 from J; bases not matched to a gene: 10. The CDR3 runs to 18 residues. The CDR3 sequence: CASSRGLAGGKNTGELFF. CDR3 nucleotides: TGTGCCAGCTCCAGAGGACTAGCGGGAGGAAAAAACACCGGGGAGCTGTTTTTT.

The chain has TRBV9 and TRBJ1-2; TRBD1 is a possible D gene (5 bases). V lost 3 bases, J lost 6 bases, and 24 bases lay in between. Germline CDR1 reads SGDLS; CDR2 reads YYNGEE. The CDR3 sequence is 17 residues long. CDR3 loop: CASSGGWGRGQGDGYTF. The CDR3 DNA reads as TGTGCCAGCAGCGGAGGATGGGGCCGCGGCCAGGGAGATGGCTACACCTTC. Based on the CDR3 plus reference TRBV9 and TRBJ1-2, the full variable domain is DSGVTQTPKHLITATGQRVTLRCSPRSGDLSVYWYQQSLDQGLQFLIQYYNGEERAKGNILERFSAQQFPDLHSELNLSSLELGDSALYFCASSGGWGRGQGDGYTFGSGTRLTVV.